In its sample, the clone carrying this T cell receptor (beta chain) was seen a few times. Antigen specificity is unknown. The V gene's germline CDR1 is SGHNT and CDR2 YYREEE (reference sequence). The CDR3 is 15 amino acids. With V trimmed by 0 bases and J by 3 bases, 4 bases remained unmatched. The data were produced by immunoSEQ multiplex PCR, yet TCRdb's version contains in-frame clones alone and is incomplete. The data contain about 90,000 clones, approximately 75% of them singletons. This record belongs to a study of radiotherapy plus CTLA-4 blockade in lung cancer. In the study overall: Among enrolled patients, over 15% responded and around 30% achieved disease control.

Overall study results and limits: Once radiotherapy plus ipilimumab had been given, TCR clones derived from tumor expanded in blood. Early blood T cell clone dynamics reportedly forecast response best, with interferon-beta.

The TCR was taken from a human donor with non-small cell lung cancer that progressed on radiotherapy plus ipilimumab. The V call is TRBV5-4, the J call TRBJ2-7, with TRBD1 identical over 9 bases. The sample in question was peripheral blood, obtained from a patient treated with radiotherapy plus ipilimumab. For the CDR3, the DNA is TGTGCCAGCAGCTTGGGATGGACAGGGGACTACGAGCAGTACTTC. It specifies CASSLGWTGDYEQYF.